The rows below give T cell receptor beta chains drawn from one sample of a study of cytomegalovirus exposure and HLA in healthy donors. Using immunoSEQ multiplex PCR, the repertoire was profiled, and TCRdb retains in-frame clones only, with some absent. The sample carries about 110,000 clones, about 72% recorded once. Sequencing was performed on PBMCs. The receptor source for this set is a man aged 18 to 35 in good health and CMV-seronegative. Both conserved end residues are part of each CDR3. The order of the fields is clone size, J gene, V gene, D gene, CDR3 protein, CDR3 DNA. A D gene is named only where the DNA matches it firmly. Expanded clones get a size class; other rows say once, few or many, or leave the size out.

>few|TRBJ1-4|TRBV29-1|.
CSGRAGAEEKLFF
TGCAGCGGGAGGGCGGGGGCGGAAGAAAAACTGTTTTTT
>.|TRBJ2-1|TRBV9|TRBD2
CASSASTSGYNEQFF
TGTGCCAGCAGCGCCAGTACTAGCGGATACAATGAGCAGTTCTTC
>.|TRBJ1-1|TRBV6-1|TRBD1
CASDPGQFTEAFF
TGTGCCAGCGATCCGGGACAGTTCACTGAAGCTTTCTTT
>.|TRBJ2-7|TRBV5-1|TRBD1
CASSEGTGGPYEQYF
TGCGCCAGCAGCGAAGGGACAGGGGGCCCCTACGAGCAGTACTTC
>.|TRBJ2-5|TRBV9|TRBD1
CASSVGAGTGGETQYF
TGTGCCAGCAGCGTAGGGGCCGGGACAGGGGGAGAGACCCAGTACTTC
>few|TRBJ1-4|TRBV6-5|.
CASSYEGEKLFF
TGTGCCAGCAGTTACGAGGGTGAAAAACTGTTTTTT
>.|TRBJ2-2|TRBV7-9|.
CASSPGQGYTGELFF
TGTGCCAGCAGCCCGGGCCAGGGCTACACCGGGGAGCTGTTTTTT
>few|TRBJ1-4|TRBV10-3|.
CAISDGGRKLFF
TGTGCCATCAGTGATGGGGGCCGGAAACTGTTTTTT
>few|TRBJ1-5|TRBV19|.
CASSLYRDVGQPQHF
TGTGCCAGTAGTCTGTACAGGGACGTAGGTCAGCCCCAGCATTTT
>.|TRBJ1-3|TRBV28|.
CASSFIGGGNTIYF
TGTGCCAGCAGTTTTATTGGGGGGGGAAACACCATATATTTT